This T cell receptor beta chain was found in a study of CD8 T cells in ankylosing spondylitis. Study-level results: A TCR beta motif made of 7 to 9 highly homologous variants seemed typical of ankylosing spondylitis blood.

V shed 4 bases and J 2 bases; nucleotides not matched to a gene: 20. This CDR3 region has 21 residues. This clonotype was detected ten times or more. What it recognizes is unknown. With molecular barcodes, quantitative 5'-RACE was used to make the TCR beta libraries. TCRdb recomputed calls from the 5' RACE reads with MiXCR, one row per CDR3 protein. The sample has around 150,000 distinct CDR3 sequences, around 10% seen once. V and J are TRBV12-3 or TRBV12-4 and TRBJ2-5; 12 bases are a match to TRBD1. This TCR came from a male donor with ankylosing spondylitis or in good health (not recorded which). Material: blood, either unsorted or a sorted T cell fraction (not recorded which). CDR3 sequence reads: CASSSHRDRGLGQRGQETQYF. CDR3 nucleotides: TGTGCCAGCAGTTCCCACCGGGACAGGGGGCTCGGGCAGCGAGGTCAAGAGACCCAGTACTTC.